These 18 T cell receptor beta chains were all obtained from the same sample, sequenced in a study of PD-L1 blockade in urothelial cancer. Libraries were prepared by immunoSEQ multiplex PCR; TCRdb keeps only in-frame clonotypes and omits some of them. The sample has 85,000 to 130,000 clones; roughly nine tenths are singletons. This specimen consisted of PBMCs, obtained around atezolizumab (anti-PD-L1) treatment. These receptor sequences come from a woman older than 75 with urothelial cancer.

This clone has more than one count but fewer than ten. The chain has TRBV5-1 and TRBJ2-7; 8 bases line up with TRBD2. The length of the CDR3 is 15 residues. In germline, CDR1 is SGHRS, CDR2 YFSETQ. V shed 2 bases, J shed 6 bases, and the junction held 10 bases outside the gene matches. The CDR3 DNA is TGCGCCAGCAGCTTTGCTAGCGGGCCGACCGGCGAGCAGTACTTC. Its protein is CASSFASGPTGEQYF.

J is TRBJ2-2 and V is TRBV9; no definite D call. The CDR3 contains 12 residues. Looked up from germline, CDR1 is SGDLS and CDR2 is YYNGEE. V gave up 1 base and J gave up 7 bases, with 5 bases separating them. The chain's CDR3 is CASSVNLGELFF. The CDR3 coding sequence is TGTGCCAGCAGCGTAAATCTCGGGGAGCTGTTTTTT.

V usage is TRBV9 and J usage is TRBJ1-1; D is perhaps TRBD1 (5 bases). The CDR3 consists of 15 residues. The germline V and J ends were trimmed by 0 bases and 0 bases, with 9 bases remaining between them. Germline V CDR1 and CDR2: SGDLS, YYNGEE. The CDR3, as DNA: TGTGCCAGCAGCGTAGGGGCGGACATGAACACTGAAGCTTTCTTT. Encoded protein: CASSVGADMNTEAFF.

The rearrangement uses TRBV6-1 and TRBJ2-7; tentative D call: TRBD2 (6 bases). V was clipped by 1 base and J by 3 bases, with 10 bases between them. This CDR3 is built from 14 residues. CDR1 and CDR2 from the germline V gene are MNHNS and SASEGT. CDR3 sequence reads: CASSEGLGFYEQYF. In DNA, the CDR3 is TGTGCCAGCAGTGAAGGACTAGGCTTCTACGAGCAGTACTTC.

This rearrangement joins TRBV28 to TRBJ1-2; D remains unclear. V was trimmed by 7 bases and J by 4 bases, leaving 13 bases between them. The CDR3 runs to 13 residues. From germline, CDR1 is MDHEN and CDR2 SYDVKM. DNA of the CDR3: TGTGCCAGCATACGTACCACTAGCTATGGCTACACCTTC. Its translation: CASIRTTSYGYTF.

This chain joins TRBV5-5 and TRBJ2-3; D is uncertain. Germline V gene lookup returns CDR1 SGHKS and CDR2 YYEKEE (reference sequence). This CDR3 is 12 amino acids long. Trimming shortened V by 2 bases and J by 2 bases, and 3 bases separated the two germline ends. CDR3 amino acids: CASSFNTDTQYF. CDR3 bases: TGTGCCAGCAGCTTCAACACAGATACGCAGTATTTT.

The chain has TRBV6-5 and TRBJ1-2; 7 bases agree with TRBD1. CDR1 is MNHEY, CDR2 SVGAGI, per germline. The CDR3 loop spans 15 amino acids. J was trimmed by 4 bases and V by 6 bases; bases with no gene match: 11. CDR3 region: CASRPGQESAYGYTF. CDR3 nucleotide sequence: TGTGCCAGCAGACCCGGACAGGAATCGGCCTATGGCTACACCTTC.

The V gene is TRBV7-3, the J gene TRBJ2-1; TRBD1 might be the D (5 bases). The germline V and J ends were trimmed by 4 bases and 6 bases, with 7 bases remaining between them. Germline V CDR1 and CDR2: SGHTA, FQGTGA. CDR3 length equals 12 residues. The CDR3 reads CASSSRANEQFF. CDR3 nucleotides: TGTGCCAGCAGCTCCAGGGCCAATGAGCAGTTCTTC.

The chain links TRBV15 to TRBJ1-1; D is ambiguous. The CDR3 is 14 amino acids. Trimming removed 3 bases at V and 1 base at J, with 9 bases between. The germline CDR1 and CDR2 sequences are LNHNV and YYDKDF (reference sequence). The CDR3: CATSRREANTEAFF. CDR3 in DNA: TGTGCCACCAGCAGGAGAGAGGCGAACACTGAAGCTTTCTTT.

The rearrangement uses TRBV18 and TRBJ2-2, with D possibly TRBD1 on 5 matching bases. V gave up 4 bases and J gave up 1 base, with 13 bases separating them. The CDR3 length is 16 residues. CDR1 is KGHSH, CDR2 LQKENI, per germline. The CDR3 DNA reads TGTGCCAGCTCACAGGGGAATCAGGTGAACACCGGGGAGCTGTTTTTT. Amino acid sequence: CASSQGNQVNTGELFF. The full variable domain, in which reference TRBV18 and TRBJ2-2 provide the parts outside the CDR3, is NAGVMQNPRHLVRRRGQEARLRCSPMKGHSHVYWYRQLPEEGLKFMVYLQKENIIDESGMPKERFSAEFPKEGPSILRIQQVVRGDSAAYFCASSQGNQVNTGELFFGEGSRLTVL.

This chain connects TRBV5-1 to TRBJ2-2, with D possibly being TRBD2 (6 bases). CDR3 size: 16 residues. Trimming took 1 base from V and 0 from J, leaving 10 bases between them. Germline V CDR1 and CDR2: SGHRS, YFSETQ. The CDR3 sequence is CASSLLAAANTGELFF. The CDR3 bases are TGCGCCAGCAGCTTGTTAGCGGCCGCGAACACCGGGGAGCTGTTTTTT.

The rearrangement uses TRBV11-2 and TRBJ1-1; D call uncertain. V lost 0 bases to trimming and J lost 9 bases, with 11 bases between them. The CDR3 has 13 residues. CDR1 is SGHAT and CDR2 is FQNNGV in the germline V gene. The CDR3 DNA sequence: TGTGCCAGCAGCTTAGATCCAGAGGTACAAGCTTTCTTT. It specifies CASSLDPEVQAFF.

J is TRBJ1-4 and V is TRBV7-2; 7 bases fit TRBD1. Germline CDR1 SGHTA, CDR2 FQGNSA. The junction had 2 bases not matched to a gene; V was cut back by 4 bases and J by 3 bases. The CDR3 consists of 14 residues. The CDR3 region has the DNA TGTGCCAGCAGCTCGACAGGGCCTAATGAAAAACTGTTTTTT. Translation gives CASSSTGPNEKLFF.

This clone was recorded only once. In DNA form, the CDR3 reads TGTGCCACCAGCTCCCGCAGCTCCTACGAGCAGTACTTC. Amino acid sequence: CATSSRSSYEQYF. The genes are TRBV15 and TRBJ2-7; D is unclear. The CDR3 runs to 13 residues. Germline loops: CDR1 LNHNV, CDR2 YYDKDF (reference sequence). V was trimmed by 5 bases and J by 0 bases, leaving 8 bases between them.

This chain links TRBV19 with TRBJ2-2; D may be TRBD1 (5 bases). Germline lookup yields CDR1 LNHDA and CDR2 SQIVND (reference sequence). Trimming left V 2 bases short and J 2 bases short, with 9 bases between. The CDR3 has 15 amino acids. CDR3 DNA sequence: TGTGCCAGTAGTATACAGGGCACCAACACCGGGGAGCTGTTTTTT. Protein: CASSIQGTNTGELFF.

The chain links TRBV19 to TRBJ2-3; weak D call: TRBD2 (5 bases). The CDR3 sequence is 15 residues long. Germline V CDR1 and CDR2: LNHDA, SQIVND (reference sequence). With 1 base removed from V and 4 bases from J, the gap between germline ends came to 12 bases. Here the CDR3 DNA reads TGTGCCAGTAGTATAGTAGGACTCGTGGCAGATACGCAGTATTTT. Translating it yields CASSIVGLVADTQYF.

The chain uses TRBV9 and TRBJ2-4, with D tentatively TRBD1 (7 bases). The CDR3 is 15 residues long. Germline CDR1 and CDR2: SGDLS and YYNGEE. Trimming cost V 0 bases and J 1 base, with 8 bases left between them. For the CDR3, the DNA is TGTGCCAGCAGCGTAGCAGGGGGGGCCAAAAACATTCAGTACTTC. This encodes CASSVAGGAKNIQYF.

J is TRBJ2-5 and V is TRBV7-9; tentative D call: TRBD2 (6 bases). The germline V and J ends were trimmed by 5 bases and 5 bases, with 9 bases remaining between them. CDR1 is SEHNR, CDR2 FQNEAQ, per germline (reference sequence). This CDR3 contains 12 residues. CDR3 protein: CASSAAGETQYF. CDR3 nucleotides: TGTGCCAGCAGCGCGGCGGGGGAGACCCAGTACTTC.